This T cell receptor (beta chain) was sequenced in a study of identical twins. Note on this clonotype: Antigen: not known.

The CDR3 sequence is 16 residues long. Germline loops: CDR1 SGHDN, CDR2 FVKESK. V was pared by 0 bases and J by 4 bases, with 15 bases between. Unique molecular identifiers were present on the cDNA, which also gained a universal primer site by template switching. Each CDR3 protein is one row after TCRdb ran MiXCR on the 5' RACE reads. The table records around 680,000 distinct CDR3 sequences, about 9.4% of them present only once. Findings of the study overall: Instead of following the same donors, the conclusions were based on cross-sectional statistical analysis. Alpha sequences out of frame and shared by twins had excess low generation probability. One should note that invariant MAIT and iNKT cells could partly confound zero-insertion analyses.

A further study also used this sample, focusing on yellow fever vaccine responses in identical twins.

The chain combines TRBV14 with TRBJ1-2; D uncertain. The specimen sequenced was PBMCs. This sequence originates from a young woman in good health. CDR3 protein: CASSQEGSAQSYGYTF. The CDR3 DNA reads as TGTGCCAGCAGCCAAGAAGGTTCGGCACAATCCTATGGCTACACCTTC.